What follows are 2 T cell receptor beta chains derived from one specimen sequenced in a study of blood T cells in healthy people across ages. Combining a sample-barcoded 5' primer with a J-beta primer mix, a second PCR ran for roughly 7 to 11 cycles. TCRdb re-called the 5' RACE reads with MiXCR, one entry per CDR3 protein. The table records 1.5 million to 2 million distinct CDR3 sequences, 28% of them present only once. The specimen was blood. The receptors derive from a woman aged 30 to 39 in good health.

The chain links TRBV7-9 to TRBJ2-1; D is perhaps TRBD2 (6 bases). V was cut by 4 bases and J by 15 bases, with 13 bases left in between. Germline V gives CDR1 SEHNR, CDR2 FQNEAQ (reference sequence). The CDR3 length is 11 residues. The CDR3 DNA is TGTGCCAGCAGCTCCGGGAGCAGGTGGTTCTTC. This codes for CASSSGSRWFF.

The CDR3 region has the DNA TGTGCCAGCAGCCGTCAAACCGGGACAGGTTACAATGAGCAGTTCTTC. Translation gives CASSRQTGTGYNEQFF. The chain links TRBV7-2 to TRBJ2-1, with 8 bases aligning to TRBD1. After removal of 5 bases from V and 4 bases from J, the junction contained 10 bases not matched to a gene. The V gene's germline CDR1 is SGHTA and CDR2 FQGNSA. The CDR3 consists of 16 residues.